The TCR beta chain under discussion was sequenced for a study of T cell responses to AZD1222 COVID-19 vaccine. The study, taken as a whole, reports: CD4 TCRs covered the whole spike, strongest at regions 160-218 and 743-854. Seropositive status at baseline applied to only 5 to 7 AZD1222 recipients. Donors, mostly white British, included more females; clonal diversity was possibly underestimated.

The CDR3 has 16 amino acids. Germline assignment: CDR1 LGHNA and CDR2 YSLEER. The V end lost 1 base, the J end lost 1 base, and 13 bases lay between the germline ends. For this clone: Its cognate antigen is unknown.

Assay: immunoSEQ multiplex PCR; the TCRdb copy retains only in-frame clones and omits some. The sample carries about 78,000 clones, roughly 82% recorded once. This chain joins TRBV4-3 and TRBJ1-1; no clear D gene. Sequencing was performed on peripheral blood, taken on day 0 of AZD1222 vaccination. The receptor's source is an adult in good health. CDR3 loop: CASSQGSADRNTEAFF. The CDR3 DNA is TGCGCCAGCAGCCAAGGTTCCGCTGATCGGAACACTGAAGCTTTCTTT.